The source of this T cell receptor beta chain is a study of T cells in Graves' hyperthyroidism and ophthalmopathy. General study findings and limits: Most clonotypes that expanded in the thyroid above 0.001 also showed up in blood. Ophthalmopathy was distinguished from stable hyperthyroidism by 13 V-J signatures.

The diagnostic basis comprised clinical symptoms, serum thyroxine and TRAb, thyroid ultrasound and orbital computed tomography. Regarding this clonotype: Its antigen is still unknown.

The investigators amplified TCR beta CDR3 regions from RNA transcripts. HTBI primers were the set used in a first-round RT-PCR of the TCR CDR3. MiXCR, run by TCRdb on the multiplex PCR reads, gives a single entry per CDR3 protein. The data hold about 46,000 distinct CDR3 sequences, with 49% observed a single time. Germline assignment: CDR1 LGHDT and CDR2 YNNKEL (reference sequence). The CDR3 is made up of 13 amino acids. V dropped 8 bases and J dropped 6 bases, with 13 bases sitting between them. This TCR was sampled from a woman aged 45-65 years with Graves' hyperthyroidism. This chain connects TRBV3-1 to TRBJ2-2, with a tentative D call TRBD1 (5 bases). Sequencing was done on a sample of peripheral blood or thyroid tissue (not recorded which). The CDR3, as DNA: TGTGCCAGCCAGGGTAGTAGGGCCGGGGAGCTGTTTTTT. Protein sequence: CASQGSRAGELFF.